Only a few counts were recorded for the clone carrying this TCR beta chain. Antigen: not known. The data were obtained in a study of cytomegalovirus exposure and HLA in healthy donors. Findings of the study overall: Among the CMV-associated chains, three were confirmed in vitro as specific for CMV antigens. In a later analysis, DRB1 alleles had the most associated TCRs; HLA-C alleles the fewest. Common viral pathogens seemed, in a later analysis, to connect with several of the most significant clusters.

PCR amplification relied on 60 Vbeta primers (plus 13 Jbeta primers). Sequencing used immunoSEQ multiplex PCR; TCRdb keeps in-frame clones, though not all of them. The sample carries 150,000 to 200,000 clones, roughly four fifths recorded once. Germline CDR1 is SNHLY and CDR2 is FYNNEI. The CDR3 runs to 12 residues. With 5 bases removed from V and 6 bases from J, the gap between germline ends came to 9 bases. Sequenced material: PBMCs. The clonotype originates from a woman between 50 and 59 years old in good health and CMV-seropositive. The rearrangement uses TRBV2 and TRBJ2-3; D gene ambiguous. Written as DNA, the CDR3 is TGTGCCAGCAGTCTTGACATCGATACGCAGTATTTT. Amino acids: CASSLDIDTQYF.